This TCR beta chain was documented in a study of T cells in Graves' hyperthyroidism and ophthalmopathy. Overall study context: Before any treatment, at initial diagnosis, peripheral blood was collected.

Diagnoses rested on clinical symptoms, serum thyroxine and TRAb, thyroid ultrasound and orbital computed tomography. PBMCs stemmed from around 10 ml fresh peripheral blood. From RNA transcripts, TCR beta CDR3 regions were amplified. An initial round of RT-PCR targeting the TCR CDR3 relied on the HTBI primer set. TCRdb re-derived calls from the multiplex PCR reads in MiXCR, one entry per CDR3 protein. This table has 300,000 to 400,000 distinct CDR3 sequences, 15% to 20% appearing once. Study findings and constraints: Onset of ophthalmopathy came a median around 6.5 months after the model predicted it.

This CDR3 has 16 residues. Germline CDR1 is MNHEY and CDR2 is SMNVEV (reference sequence). V shed 4 bases and J 5 bases; nucleotides not matched to a gene: 7. Ten or more counts support this clonotype. Its target is unknown. Sequenced sample: blood. This receptor was identified in a woman aged 50 to 65 with Graves' hyperthyroidism. V usage is TRBV27 and J usage is TRBJ2-5; TRBD2 matches at 13 bases. The CDR3 DNA reads TGTGCCAGCAGTTGGCTACTAGCGGGAGGGCCGGAGACCCAGTACTTC. The encoded protein is CASSWLLAGGPETQYF.